Listed here is a single T cell receptor (beta chain). These data belong to a study of blood T cell repertoires in COVID-19. For the study at large: T cells, B-cell-depleted T cells, or PBMCs provided the cDNA or gDNA that served as material.

Measured with immunoSEQ multiplex PCR; TCRdb has only the in-frame clones, and not every one. The data show under 13,000 clones, over 80% seen once. The TCR sequence derives from a human donor in a cohort sampled during active COVID-19. Sequenced material: peripheral blood.

As DNA, the CDR3 is TGCAGCGTTAAAGCGGGAGGGCCGGGGGAGACCCAGTACTTC. Protein sequence: CSVKAGGPGETQYF. The chain carries TRBV29-1 and TRBJ2-5; 10 bases are shared with TRBD2. V was clipped by 5 bases and J by 5 bases; unmatched bases: 8. CDR1 is SQVTM, CDR2 ANQGSEA, per germline. The CDR3 spans 14 residues.